This TCR beta chain was observed in a study of T cells in Graves' hyperthyroidism and ophthalmopathy. This CDR3 is 15 amino acids long. Looked up from germline, CDR1 is SGHRS and CDR2 is YFSETQ. The V gene lost 0 bases and the J gene lost 7 bases, with 17 bases spanning the gap. The TCR beta CDR3 regions underwent amplification using RNA transcripts as the source. The TCR CDR3 first-round RT-PCR relied on the HTBI primer set. Using its own MiXCR run on the multiplex PCR reads, TCRdb lists one record per CDR3 protein. The table records roughly 700,000 distinct CDR3 sequences, 14% of them present only once.

The sequenced material came from blood. This chain uses TRBV5-1 with TRBJ2-7; tentatively, D is TRBD1 (5 bases). The TCR comes from a woman aged 18-30 years with Graves' hyperthyroidism. The CDR3 spells CASSLAGKGVREQYF. The CDR3 coding sequence is TGCGCCAGCAGCTTGGCTGGGAAAGGGGTCCGGGAGCAGTACTTC.